These T cell receptor beta chains were read from a single sample in a study of T-cell reconstitution after alpha-beta-depleted transplantation in children. TCRdb reprocessed the PCR reads with MiXCR, giving one entry per CDR3 protein. The sample lists 300,000 to 350,000 distinct CDR3 sequences; around 25% were seen once. The starting material was PBMCs, mostly from graft donor cells, obtained 180 days after TCRalphabeta/CD19-depleted stem cell transplant. The source of these receptors is a male patient between 10 and 17 years old who had a stem cell transplant for acute lymphoblastic leukemia, so the T cells may come from the graft donor. The CDR3 runs from the conserved cysteine through the conserved F or W. A D gene is named only where the DNA matches it firmly. The size field is filled for only some rows; it gives once, few, many or a size class.

.	few	TRBV7-7	TRBJ2-2	TGTGCCAGCAGCGACAGCTTGAACACCGGGGAGCTGTTTTTT	CASSDSLNTGELFF
.	few	TRBV6-6	TRBJ1-2	TGTGCCAGCAGTTCAAAATATGGCTACACCTTC	CASSSKYGYTF
TRBD1	few	TRBV20-1	TRBJ2-3	TGCAGTGCTAGAGAAGGGGGCTTCGATACGCAGTATTTT	CSAREGGFDTQYF
.	.	TRBV4-1	TRBJ2-7	TGCGCCAGCAGCCCAGCACCGGGAGAATCCTACGAGCAGTACTTC	CASSPAPGESYEQYF
.	few	TRBV10-2	TRBJ1-1	TGCGCCAGCAGCGATAGACAGGTGGGAGCTTTCTTT	CASSDRQVGAFF
.	.	TRBV27	TRBJ2-4	TGTGCCAGCCAGTCACAGAGGGCCAAAAACATTCAGTACTTC	CASQSQRAKNIQYF
TRBD2	.	TRBV4-2	TRBJ2-3	TGTGCCAGCAGCCAGGAGACTAGCGGGTACAGCACAGATACGCAGTATTTT	CASSQETSGYSTDTQYF
.	.	TRBV29-1	TRBJ1-2	TGCAGCGTGACAGAGGGTTTCTCTAACTATGGCTACACCTTC	CSVTEGFSNYGYTF
.	.	TRBV5-6	TRBJ2-2	TGTGCCAGCAGCCCCAGGGATCCGCGGGAGCTGTTTTTT	CASSPRDPRELFF
.	.	TRBV10-2	TRBJ2-7	TGCGCCAGCAGTGATAAGCTCGAGCAGTACTTC	CASSDKLEQYF
TRBD1	.	TRBV7-9	TRBJ2-7	TGTGCCAGCAGCTTAGGGCGAACAGGGGGCGAAGAGCAGTACTTC	CASSLGRTGGEEQYF
.	.	TRBV20-1	TRBJ1-5	TGCAGTGCTAGCAGGGCGAGCAATCAGGCCCAGCATTTT	CSASRASNQAQHF
TRBD2	.	TRBV10-2	TRBJ2-4	TGCGCCAGCAGTGACCCCGACCCACTAGCGTCTACGCACATTCAGTACTTC	CASSDPDPLASTHIQYF
.	few	TRBV7-2	TRBJ2-3	TGTTCCGAGCTACGAGGCACAGATACGCAGTATTTT	CSELRGTDTQYF
.	few	TRBV29-1	TRBJ2-3	TGCAGCGTGGCGGGGCGGACCGGCACAGATACGCAGTATTTT	CSVAGRTGTDTQYF
.	few	TRBV20-1	TRBJ1-5	TGCAGTGCTCCCGCGGGTGGGACCCAGCATTTT	CSAPAGGTQHF
TRBD1	.	TRBV10-3	TRBJ1-2	TGTGCCATCAGTCAGGGGGCGCTTCATGGCTACACCTTC	CAISQGALHGYTF
.	.	TRBV27	TRBJ2-7	TGTGCCAGCAGTTTAACCCCAAGCTCCTACGAGCAGTACTTC	CASSLTPSSYEQYF
TRBD2	few	TRBV4-2	TRBJ2-3	TGTGCCAGCCGTCAGCGGGAGGTAGCAGATACGCAGTATTTT	CASRQREVADTQYF
TRBD2	.	TRBV4-1	TRBJ2-5	TGCGCCAGCAGCTGGATAGCGGGAGGGAGGGAGACCCAGTACTTC	CASSWIAGGRETQYF
.	few	TRBV20-1	TRBJ2-7	TGCAGTGCCCCGCCGGGCAGCTCCTACGAGCAGTACTTC	CSAPPGSSYEQYF
TRBD1	.	TRBV9	TRBJ2-1	TGTGCCAGCAGCGCGCCCCTAACGGACAGGGGAATGAGTGAGCAGTTCTTC	CASSAPLTDRGMSEQFF
TRBD2	.	TRBV7-6	TRBJ2-1	TGTGCCAGCAGCCAGGGACTAGCGGGAGGAATTGTCTACAATGAGCAGTTCTTC	CASSQGLAGGIVYNEQFF
.	.	TRBV13	TRBJ2-7	TGTGCCAGCAGCGCTTCGGACAGCCCCTACGAGCAGTACTTC	CASSASDSPYEQYF
TRBD2	few	TRBV5-1	TRBJ2-7	TGCGCCAGCAGCTTCCGGGACTACCCCTACGAGCAGTACTTC	CASSFRDYPYEQYF
.	.	TRBV6-5	TRBJ1-3	TGTGCCAGCAGTTACTTGAACAGGCCTGCTGGAAACACCATATATTTT	CASSYLNRPAGNTIYF
TRBD2	many	TRBV20-1	TRBJ2-1	TGCAGTGCTCTGACTAGCGGGAGGAAGAGGGATGAGCAGTTCTTC	CSALTSGRKRDEQFF
.	.	TRBV10-2	TRBJ2-6	TGCGCCAGCTCCTTCAATTTCGTCTCTGGGGCCAACGTCCTGACTTTC	CASSFNFVSGANVLTF
TRBD2	.	TRBV9	TRBJ2-1	TGTGCCAGCAGCAGTGAGAACGGGGGGTTCGGTGAGCAGTTCTTC	CASSSENGGFGEQFF
.	.	TRBV11-2	TRBJ2-1	TGTGCCAGCAGCTTAGTGGGGACCCCCTACAATGAGCAGTTCTTC	CASSLVGTPYNEQFF
TRBD1	few	TRBV6-1	TRBJ2-1	TGTGCCAGCACCGGGGACAGGGTCCATTACAATGAGCAGTTCTTC	CASTGDRVHYNEQFF
.	few	TRBV9	TRBJ1-6	TGTGCCAGCAGCGTAAGAGGGGGAGGTGCGTCACCCCTCCACTTT	CASSVRGGGASPLHF
.	.	TRBV20-1	TRBJ1-1	TGCAGTGCTAGTCGGAACACTGAAGCTTTCTTT	CSASRNTEAFF
.	.	TRBV14	TRBJ2-1	TGTGCCAGCAGCCATGCAGGGTATTGGTACAATGAGCAGTTCTTC	CASSHAGYWYNEQFF
.	.	TRBV7-2	TRBJ2-3	TGTGCCAGCAGCTTAGCGAAAGAAACATTGCGGAAGGAGGAAGATACGCAGTATTTT	CASSLAKETLRKEEDTQYF
.	.	TRBV5-1	TRBJ2-5	TGCGCCAGCAGCTTGGAGCAGGGCTGGCAAGAGACCCAGTACTTC	CASSLEQGWQETQYF
TRBD1	.	TRBV20-1	TRBJ2-6	TGCAGTGCTAGAGACCGACAGGGTATTGGATCTGGGGCCAACGTCCTGACTTTC	CSARDRQGIGSGANVLTF
TRBD1	few	TRBV7-9	TRBJ2-2	TGTGCCAGCAGCCGAACAGGGGGCGCGGCCGGGGAGCTGTTTTTT	CASSRTGGAAGELFF
.	.	TRBV18	TRBJ2-7	TGTGCCAGCTCACCAACGACGGGGGTGTCCTACGAGCAGTACTTC	CASSPTTGVSYEQYF
.	few	TRBV7-4	TRBJ2-7	TGTGCCAGCAGCTTTTTCGGGACGGAAACCTACGAGCAGTACTTC	CASSFFGTETYEQYF
.	many	TRBV5-1	TRBJ1-1	TGCGCCAGCAGCTTGGACCCAGGGAACACTGAAGCTTTCTTT	CASSLDPGNTEAFF
TRBD1	.	TRBV24-1	TRBJ2-2	TGTGCCACCAGTGAGAGGGACAGGGGTTACACCGGGGAGCTGTTTTTT	CATSERDRGYTGELFF
.	.	TRBV5-1	TRBJ2-1	TGCGCCAGCAGCTTGGCGCTATTTTACAATGAGCAGTTCTTC	CASSLALFYNEQFF
.	.	TRBV5-5	TRBJ2-3	TGTGCCAGCAGCTCCCCCGTGGCCGATAGCACAGATACGCAGTATTTT	CASSSPVADSTDTQYF
.	few	TRBV2	TRBJ2-5	TGTGCCAGCCGGTCGGCAGGGGTGGGTCAAGAGACCCAGTACTTC	CASRSAGVGQETQYF
TRBD2	.	TRBV4-1	TRBJ2-5	TGCGCCAGCAGCCAAGACCTAGCGGAAGAGACCCAGTACTTC	CASSQDLAEETQYF
TRBD2	.	TRBV20-1	TRBJ2-5	TGCAGTGCGGATAGCGGGAGAGGGGGTCAAGAGACCCAGTACTTC	CSADSGRGGQETQYF
TRBD1	few	TRBV10-3	TRBJ2-7	TGTGCCATCAGTGAGTCCCGGGACAGGGGCCACGAGCAGTACTTC	CAISESRDRGHEQYF
.	few	TRBV27	TRBJ2-6	TGTGCCACCTTAACTGGGGCCAACGTCCTGACTTTC	CATLTGANVLTF
.	.	TRBV18	TRBJ2-1	TGTGCCAGCTCACCACCCTGGCGGGATAGCTCCTACAATGAGCAGTTCTTC	CASSPPWRDSSYNEQFF
.	few	TRBV5-5	TRBJ1-3	TGTGCCAGCAGCTTAACTGGAAACACCATATATTTT	CASSLTGNTIYF
.	.	TRBV2	TRBJ2-1	TGTGCCAGCAGGGATGTGCGGGCACGAGGGGCGGCGCAGTTCTTC	CASRDVRARGAAQFF
TRBD1	.	TRBV6-1	TRBJ2-7	TGTGCCAGCAGGGACAGGCTCGGCGAGCAGTACTTC	CASRDRLGEQYF
.	.	TRBV7-3	TRBJ2-1	TGTGCCAGCAGCTTAGATCTCGGGGACAATGAGCAGTTCTTC	CASSLDLGDNEQFF
TRBD2	many	TRBV9	TRBJ2-7	TGTGCCAGCAGCGTAGCCCCCCCACTAGCGGGAGTAAGGGAGCAGTACTTC	CASSVAPPLAGVREQYF
.	few	TRBV27	TRBJ2-7	TGTGCCAGCAGTACCGGCATGGGGACCTACGAGCAGTACTTC	CASSTGMGTYEQYF
TRBD2	few	TRBV12-3/TRBV12-4	TRBJ2-5	TGTGCCAGCAGTTCGACTCCACTAGCGGCTCAAGAGACCCAGTACTTC	CASSSTPLAAQETQYF
.	many	TRBV4-2	TRBJ1-2	TGTGCCAGCAGCCCCCGGGGCGCCGATGGCTACACCTTC	CASSPRGADGYTF
TRBD1	few	TRBV29-1	TRBJ1-2	TGCAGCGTGGGAGACAGGGGAGGTGGCTACACCTTC	CSVGDRGGGYTF
.	few	TRBV24-1	TRBJ2-1	TGTGCCACCAGTGATTTAAGGGCCTACAATGAGCAGTTCTTC	CATSDLRAYNEQFF